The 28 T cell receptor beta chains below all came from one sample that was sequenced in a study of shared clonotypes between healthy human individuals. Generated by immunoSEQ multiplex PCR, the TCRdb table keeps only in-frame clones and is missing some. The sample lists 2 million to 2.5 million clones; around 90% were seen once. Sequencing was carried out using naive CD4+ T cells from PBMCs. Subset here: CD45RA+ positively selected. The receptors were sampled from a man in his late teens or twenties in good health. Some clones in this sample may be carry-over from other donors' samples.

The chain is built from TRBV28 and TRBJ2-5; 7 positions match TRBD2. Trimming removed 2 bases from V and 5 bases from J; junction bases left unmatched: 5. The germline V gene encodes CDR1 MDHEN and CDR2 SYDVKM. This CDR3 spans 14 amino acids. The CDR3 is CASSLRAGVETQYF. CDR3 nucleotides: TGTGCCAGCAGTTTAAGGGCGGGAGTTGAGACCCAGTACTTC.

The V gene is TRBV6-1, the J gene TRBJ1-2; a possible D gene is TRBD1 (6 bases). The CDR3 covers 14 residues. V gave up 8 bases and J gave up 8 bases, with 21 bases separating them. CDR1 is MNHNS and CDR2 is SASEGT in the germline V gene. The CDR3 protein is CASYFTGAVRGYTF. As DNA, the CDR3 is TGTGCCAGCTACTTCACGGGGGCGGTAAGGGGCTACACCTTC.

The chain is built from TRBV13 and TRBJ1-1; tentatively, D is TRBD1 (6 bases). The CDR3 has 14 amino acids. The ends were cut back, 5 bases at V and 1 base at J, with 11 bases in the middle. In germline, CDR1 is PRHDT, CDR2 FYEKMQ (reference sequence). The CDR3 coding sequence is TGTGCCAGCAGCCCCCGGGGGGCGAACACTGAAGCTTTCTTT. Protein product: CASSPRGANTEAFF.

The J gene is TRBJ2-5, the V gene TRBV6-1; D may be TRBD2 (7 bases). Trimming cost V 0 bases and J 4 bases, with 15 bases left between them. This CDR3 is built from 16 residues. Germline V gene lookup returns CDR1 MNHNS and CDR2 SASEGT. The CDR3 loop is CASSEAWTVAGETQYF. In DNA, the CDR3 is TGTGCCAGCAGTGAAGCGTGGACAGTAGCGGGAGAGACCCAGTACTTC.

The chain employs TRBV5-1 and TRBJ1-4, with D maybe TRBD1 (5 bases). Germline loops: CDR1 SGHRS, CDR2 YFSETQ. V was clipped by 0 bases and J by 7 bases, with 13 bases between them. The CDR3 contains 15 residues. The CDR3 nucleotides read TGCGCCAGCAGCTTGGGGGACCCCGAGGTTGAAAAACTGTTTTTT. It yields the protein CASSLGDPEVEKLFF.

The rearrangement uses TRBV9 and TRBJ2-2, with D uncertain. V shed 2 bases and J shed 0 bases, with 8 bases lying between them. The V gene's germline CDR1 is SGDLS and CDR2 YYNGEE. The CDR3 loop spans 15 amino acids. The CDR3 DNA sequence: TGTGCCAGCAGCGTGTCCGTCACGAACACCGGGGAGCTGTTTTTT. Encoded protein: CASSVSVTNTGELFF.

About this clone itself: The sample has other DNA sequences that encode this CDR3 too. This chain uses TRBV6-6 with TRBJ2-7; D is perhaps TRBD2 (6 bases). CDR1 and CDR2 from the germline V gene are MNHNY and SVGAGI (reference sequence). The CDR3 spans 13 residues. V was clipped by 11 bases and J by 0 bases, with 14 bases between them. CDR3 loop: CASTRDSSYEQYF. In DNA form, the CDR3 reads TGTGCCTCAACCCGGGACTCCTCCTACGAGCAGTACTTC.

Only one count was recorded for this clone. CDR3 bases: TGTGCCACCGAACCTAGCGGGAGCGGATACGAGCAGTACTTC. This codes for CATEPSGSGYEQYF. The chain is built from TRBV6-5 and TRBJ2-7, with 10 positions matching TRBD2. J gave up 4 bases and V 10 bases, and 10 bases lay outside the gene matches. Germline-derived CDR1 and CDR2 are MNHEY and SVGAGI. This CDR3 is built from 14 residues.

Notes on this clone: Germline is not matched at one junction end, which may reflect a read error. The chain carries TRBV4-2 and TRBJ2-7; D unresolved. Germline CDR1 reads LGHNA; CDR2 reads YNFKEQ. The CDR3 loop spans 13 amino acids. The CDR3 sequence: CASSQIGSYEQCF. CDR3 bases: TGTGCCAGCAGCCAGATCGGATCCTACGAGCAGTGCTTC.

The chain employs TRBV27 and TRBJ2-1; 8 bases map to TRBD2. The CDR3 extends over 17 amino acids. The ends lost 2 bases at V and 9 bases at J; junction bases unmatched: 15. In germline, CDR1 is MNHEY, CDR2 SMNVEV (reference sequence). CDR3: CASSLLAGGGLYGEQFF. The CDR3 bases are TGTGCCAGCAGTTTACTGGCCGGGGGGGGCCTCTATGGTGAGCAGTTCTTC.

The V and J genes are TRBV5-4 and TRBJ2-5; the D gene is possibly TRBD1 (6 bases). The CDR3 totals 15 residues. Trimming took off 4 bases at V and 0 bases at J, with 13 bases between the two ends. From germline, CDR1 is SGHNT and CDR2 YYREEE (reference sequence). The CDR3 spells CASSRKGDHQETQYF. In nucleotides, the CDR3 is TGTGCCAGCAGCCGTAAGGGGGATCACCAAGAGACCCAGTACTTC.

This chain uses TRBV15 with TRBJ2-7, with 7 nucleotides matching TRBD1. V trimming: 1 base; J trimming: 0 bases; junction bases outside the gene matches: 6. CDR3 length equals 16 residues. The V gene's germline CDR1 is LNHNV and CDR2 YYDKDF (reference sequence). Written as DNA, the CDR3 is TGTGCCACCAGCAGAGGGACAGGCATACACTCCTACGAGCAGTACTTC. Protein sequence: CATSRGTGIHSYEQYF.

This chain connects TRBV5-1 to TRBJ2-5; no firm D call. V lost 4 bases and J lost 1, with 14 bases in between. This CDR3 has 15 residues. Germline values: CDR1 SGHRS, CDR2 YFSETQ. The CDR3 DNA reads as TGCGCCAGCAGCAAAACTCGGGCCTCCCAAGAGACCCAGTACTTC. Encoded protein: CASSKTRASQETQYF.

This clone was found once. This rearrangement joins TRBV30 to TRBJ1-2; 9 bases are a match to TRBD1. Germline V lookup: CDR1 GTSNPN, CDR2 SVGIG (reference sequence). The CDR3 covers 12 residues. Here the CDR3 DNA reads TGTGCAAGGGACAGGGTCGACTATGGCTACACCTTC. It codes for CARDRVDYGYTF.

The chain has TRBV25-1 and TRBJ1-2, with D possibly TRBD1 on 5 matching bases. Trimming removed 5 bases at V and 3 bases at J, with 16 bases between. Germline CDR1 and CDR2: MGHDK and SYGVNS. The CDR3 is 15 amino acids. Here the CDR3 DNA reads TGTGCCAGCAGTTCCGGGACCGAGGGATACTATGGCTACACCTTC. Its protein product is CASSSGTEGYYGYTF.

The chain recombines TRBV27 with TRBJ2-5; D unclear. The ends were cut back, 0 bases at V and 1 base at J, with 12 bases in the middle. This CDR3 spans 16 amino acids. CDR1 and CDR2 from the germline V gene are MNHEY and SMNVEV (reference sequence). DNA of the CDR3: TGTGCCAGCAGTTTATCGACTGCTAGAGCCCAAGAGACCCAGTACTTC. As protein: CASSLSTARAQETQYF.

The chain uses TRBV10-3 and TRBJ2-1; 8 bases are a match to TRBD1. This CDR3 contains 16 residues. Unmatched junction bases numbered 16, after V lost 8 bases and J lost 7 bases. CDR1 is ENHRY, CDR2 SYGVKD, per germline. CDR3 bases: TGTGCCATCCTACGAGCTTATGGACAGGGTTCGAATGAGCAGTTCTTC. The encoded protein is CAILRAYGQGSNEQFF.

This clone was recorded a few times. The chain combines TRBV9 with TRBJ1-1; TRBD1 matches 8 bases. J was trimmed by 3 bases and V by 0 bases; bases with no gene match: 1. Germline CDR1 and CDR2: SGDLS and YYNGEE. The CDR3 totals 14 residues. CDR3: CASSVEGQDTEAFF. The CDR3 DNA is TGTGCCAGCAGCGTAGAGGGACAGGACACTGAAGCTTTCTTT.

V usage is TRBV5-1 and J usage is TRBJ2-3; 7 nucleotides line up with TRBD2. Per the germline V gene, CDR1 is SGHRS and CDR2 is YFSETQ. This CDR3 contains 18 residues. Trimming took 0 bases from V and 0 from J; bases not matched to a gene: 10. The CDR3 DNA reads TGCGCCAGCAGCTTGGCCGCCTGGCGGGAGATCAGCACAGATACGCAGTATTTT. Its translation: CASSLAAWREISTDTQYF.

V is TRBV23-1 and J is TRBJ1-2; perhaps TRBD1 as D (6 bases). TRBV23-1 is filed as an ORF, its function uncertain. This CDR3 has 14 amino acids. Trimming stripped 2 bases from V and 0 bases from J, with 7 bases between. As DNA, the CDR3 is TGCGCCAGCAGTCAACAGGGGACTAACTATGGCTACACCTTC. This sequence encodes CASSQQGTNYGYTF.

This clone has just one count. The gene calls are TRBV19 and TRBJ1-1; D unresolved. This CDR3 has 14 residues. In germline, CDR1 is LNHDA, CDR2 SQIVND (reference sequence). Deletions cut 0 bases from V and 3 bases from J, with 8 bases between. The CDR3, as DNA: TGTGCCAGTAGTATAGAAAACAGATACACTGAAGCTTTCTTT. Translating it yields CASSIENRYTEAFF.

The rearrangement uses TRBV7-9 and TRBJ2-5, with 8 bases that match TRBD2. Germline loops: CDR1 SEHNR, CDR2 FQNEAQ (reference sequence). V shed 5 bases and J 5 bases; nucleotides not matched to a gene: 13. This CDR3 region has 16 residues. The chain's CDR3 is CASSLGLAGIMETQYF. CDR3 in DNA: TGTGCCAGCAGCCTAGGACTAGCAGGGATCATGGAGACCCAGTACTTC.

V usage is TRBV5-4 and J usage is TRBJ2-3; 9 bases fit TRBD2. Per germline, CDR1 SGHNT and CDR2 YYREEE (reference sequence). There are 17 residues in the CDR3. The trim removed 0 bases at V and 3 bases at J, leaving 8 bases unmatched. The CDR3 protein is CASSLGVAGDATDTQYF. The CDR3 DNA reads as TGTGCCAGCAGCTTGGGGGTAGCGGGGGACGCGACAGATACGCAGTATTTT.

CDR3 nucleotides: TGTGCCAGCAGCTTAGAGGGGTGGAACACCATATATTTT. Protein: CASSLEGWNTIYF. V gene TRBV7-2 combines with J gene TRBJ1-3; TRBD1 might be the D (5 bases). From germline, CDR1 is SGHTA and CDR2 FQGNSA. There are 13 residues in the CDR3. Trimming left V 1 base short and J 7 bases short, with 8 bases between. The entire variable domain, with the rest obtained from reference TRBV7-2 and TRBJ1-3, is as follows: GAGVSQSPSNKVTEKGKDVELRCDPISGHTALYWYRQSLGQGLEFLIYFQGNSAPDKSGLPSDRFSAERTGGSVSTLTIQRTQQEDSAVYLCASSLEGWNTIYFGEGSWLTVV.

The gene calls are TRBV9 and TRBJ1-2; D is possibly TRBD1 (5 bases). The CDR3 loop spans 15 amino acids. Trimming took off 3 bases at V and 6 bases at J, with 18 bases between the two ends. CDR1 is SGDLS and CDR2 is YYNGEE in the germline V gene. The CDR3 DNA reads TGTGCCAGCAGCGCCCAAAGGGGAGGTTCGGATGGCTACACCTTC. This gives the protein CASSAQRGGSDGYTF.

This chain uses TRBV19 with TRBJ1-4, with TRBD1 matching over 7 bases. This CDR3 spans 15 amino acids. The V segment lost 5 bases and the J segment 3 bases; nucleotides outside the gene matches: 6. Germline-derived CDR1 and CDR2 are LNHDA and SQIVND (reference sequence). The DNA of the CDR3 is TGTGCCAGTAGTCAACAGGGGCTAGCTAATGAAAAACTGTTTTTT. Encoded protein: CASSQQGLANEKLFF.

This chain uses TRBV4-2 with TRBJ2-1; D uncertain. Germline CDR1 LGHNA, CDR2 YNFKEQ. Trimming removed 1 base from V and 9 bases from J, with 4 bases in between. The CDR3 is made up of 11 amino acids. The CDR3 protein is CASSQVFEQFF. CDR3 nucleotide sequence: TGTGCCAGCAGCCAAGTTTTTGAGCAGTTCTTC.

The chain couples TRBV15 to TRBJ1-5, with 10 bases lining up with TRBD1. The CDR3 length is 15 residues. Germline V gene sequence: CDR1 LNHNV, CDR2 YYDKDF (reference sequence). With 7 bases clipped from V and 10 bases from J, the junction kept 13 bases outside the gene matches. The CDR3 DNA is TGTGCCACCAAGGGACTGGGGACAGGGGCTAGCCCCCAGCATTTT. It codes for CATKGLGTGASPQHF.